This T cell receptor (beta chain) is from a study of T cell repertoires in cytomegalovirus infection. For the study at large: CMV epitopes, recently identified HLA-C-restricted and well-studied HLA-B-restricted, were used. Indications of both CMV infection and matching HLA type were provided by public TCR beta signatures.

In TCRdb, the reads were re-called with MiXCR into one record per CDR3 protein. The sample shows roughly 990,000 distinct CDR3 sequences, roughly 30% of them seen only once. This clonotype was recorded a few times. Antigen unknown. The CDR3 is made up of 16 amino acids. V was shortened by 2 bases and J by 3 bases, with 19 bases between the two germline ends. In germline, CDR1 is SQVTM, CDR2 ANQGSEA. General observations from the study: The ex vivo response was dominated by HLA-C-restricted CMV-specific TCR beta clonotypes. Carriage of CMV together with the relevant HLA was identifiable through cumulative public TCR beta family frequency.

This chain connects TRBV29-1 to TRBJ1-2; D gene uncertain. The source of this sequence is a human donor in good health (CMV status not recorded). Some clones in this sample may be carry-over from other donors' samples. The sample in question was cultured CD8+ T cells from PBMCs, obtained from culture after CMV antigen stimulation. The CDR3 nucleotides read TGCAGCGTTGAAATCGGAGTTTTGGGATCGGACTATGGCTACACCTTC. The encoded protein is CSVEIGVLGSDYGYTF.